This paragraph covers one T cell receptor beta chain sequence. Its antigen remains unknown. The data belong to a study of cytomegalovirus exposure and HLA in healthy donors. Broader study findings: The authors enumerated 180 or so TCR beta chains as linked to cytomegalovirus. HLA alleles were associated with 16,000 or so TCR beta sequences in a later analysis at 0.05 false discovery rate.

The primer mix had 60 Vbeta and 13 Jbeta primers. As originally analysed: There were some 87 million unique TCR beta chains by a later count, and about 12 million of them were shared. Produced via immunoSEQ multiplex PCR; TCRdb's table is partial and in-frame only. That table gives V, J and clone size, and the DNA gave D and trimming. The sample holds approximately 150,000 clones, 70% to 90% seen once. The CDR3 is made up of 15 amino acids. Losses at the gene ends were 4 bases for V and 7 bases for J; bases not matched to a gene: 9. Germline CDR1 and CDR2: SNHLY and FYNNEI. The source material was PBMCs. V and J are TRBV2 and TRBJ2-1, with 8 nucleotides matching TRBD1. The TCR was taken from a woman in her 30s in good health and CMV-seropositive. The CDR3 nucleotides read TGTGCCAGCAGTGTCAGGGGGCGCTTAAGAAATGAGCAGTTCTTC. This gives the protein CASSVRGRLRNEQFF. The full variable domain, in which reference TRBV2 and TRBJ2-1 provide the parts outside the CDR3, is EPEVTQTPSHQVTQMGQEVILRCVPISNHLYFYWYRQILGQKVEFLVSFYNNEISEKSEIFDDQFSVERPDGSNFTLKIRSTKLEDSAMYFCASSVRGRLRNEQFFGPGTRLTVL.